This entry lists 28 T cell receptor beta chains sequenced from one sample in a study of blood T cells in healthy people across ages. The second PCR ran roughly 6 to 11 cycles with a sample-barcoded 5' primer and J-beta primers. Each CDR3 protein gets one entry after TCRdb re-called the 5' RACE reads with MiXCR. Altogether hundreds of thousands of distinct CDR3 sequences are present, approximately 53% being singletons, with the ten largest covering around a quarter. The sequenced sample consisted of blood. These receptors all stem from a man in his forties in good health.

V gene TRBV6-6 combines with J gene TRBJ2-5; D is unclear. Between the trimmed V and J ends, which lost 4 bases and 5 bases, there was a span of 14 bases. Germline V gene sequence: CDR1 MNHNY, CDR2 SVGAGI (reference sequence). This CDR3 is built from 14 residues. The CDR3 is CASSSQPSQETQYF. The CDR3 DNA is TGTGCCAGCAGTTCCCAACCATCCCAGGAGACCCAGTACTTC.

This chain connects TRBV7-2 to TRBJ2-3; the D gene could be TRBD1 or TRBD2 (5 bases each). V was cut by 7 bases and J by 2 bases, with 16 bases left in between. CDR1 and CDR2 (germline): SGHTA, FQGNSA. This CDR3 spans 15 amino acids. As DNA, the CDR3 is TGTGCCAGCACCCGCAGGGCGGGTTACACAGATACGCAGTATTTT. Protein product: CASTRRAGYTDTQYF.

This chain connects TRBV29-1 to TRBJ2-7, with 10 bases that match TRBD1. V shed 5 bases and J 5 bases; nucleotides not matched to a gene: 6. The CDR3 contains 13 residues. Germline CDR1 reads SQVTM; CDR2 reads ANQGSEA. CDR3 residues: CSVFGTGVNEQYF. CDR3 in DNA: TGCAGCGTTTTTGGGACAGGGGTAAACGAGCAGTACTTC.

The rearrangement links TRBV10-3 to TRBJ1-2; 8 bases match TRBD1. CDR1 is ENHRY and CDR2 is SYGVKD in the germline V gene. The CDR3 consists of 16 residues. J was trimmed by 4 bases and V by 4 bases; bases with no gene match: 11. The CDR3 bases are TGTGCCATCAGTGGAGCAGGGGGCAGGGGTGGCTATGGCTACACCTTC. It encodes CAISGAGGRGGYGYTF.

The V gene is TRBV20-1, the J gene TRBJ2-1, with 11 positions matching TRBD2. Germline assignment: CDR1 DFQATT and CDR2 SNEGSKA (reference sequence). This CDR3 comprises 18 residues. Unmatched junction bases numbered 15, after V lost 0 bases and J lost 8 bases. The CDR3: CSARDQRRRTSGLYEQFF. The CDR3 DNA sequence: TGCAGTGCTAGAGATCAGAGGCGCAGGACTAGCGGGTTATATGAGCAGTTCTTC.

The chain joins TRBV19 to TRBJ1-5; tentatively, D is TRBD1 (6 bases). The length of the CDR3 is 17 residues. Germline CDR1 is LNHDA and CDR2 is SQIVND (reference sequence). V lost 5 bases and J lost 3, with 20 bases in between. CDR3 nucleotide sequence: TGTGCCAGTAGTTCAGGACAGATATTACTACCCAATCAGCCCCAGCATTTT. As protein: CASSSGQILLPNQPQHF.

CDR3 coding DNA: TGCAGTGCTAGAGATCCCAGGGGGGGCACAGATACGCAGTATTTT. Amino acids: CSARDPRGGTDTQYF. This chain joins TRBV20-1 and TRBJ2-3, with D perhaps matching TRBD1 (7 bases). Germline CDR1 reads DFQATT; CDR2 reads SNEGSKA (reference sequence). V gave up 0 bases and J gave up 1 base, with 11 bases separating them. The CDR3 sequence is 15 residues long.

This clonotype was seen a single time. The chain joins TRBV13 to TRBJ1-1; no clear D gene. Trimming removed 2 bases at V and 2 bases at J, with 9 bases between. This CDR3 comprises 14 residues. CDR1 is PRHDT and CDR2 is FYEKMQ in the germline V gene (reference sequence). As DNA, the CDR3 is TGTGCCAGCAGCTTATTCCGGGAAAACACTGAAGCTTTCTTT. Translation: CASSLFRENTEAFF.

This rearrangement joins TRBV9 to TRBJ2-3; 7 bases line up with TRBD1. The CDR3 sequence is 15 residues long. The V and J ends lost 4 bases and 1 base, in that order; junction bases with no gene match: 6. Germline assignment: CDR1 SGDLS and CDR2 YYNGEE. CDR3 region: CASSPRGTGTDTQYF. CDR3 bases: TGTGCCAGCAGCCCGAGGGGGACAGGCACAGATACGCAGTATTTT.

Details on this clonotype: A much larger clone differs from this one at a single base, so this may be a read error. The CDR3 DNA reads TGTGCCAGCAGCTGGGACAGGGTCGAGACCCAGTTCTTC. It yields the protein CASSWDRVETQFF. The chain employs TRBV11-2 and TRBJ2-1; 9 nucleotides agree with TRBD1. The ends lost 4 bases at V and 13 bases at J; junction bases unmatched: 8. CDR3 length equals 13 residues. Germline-derived CDR1 and CDR2 are SGHAT and FQNNGV. The whole variable domain, filled in from reference TRBV11-2 and TRBJ2-1, reads EAGVAQSPRYKIIEKRQSVAFWCNPISGHATLYWYQQILGQGPKLLIQFQNNGVVDDSQLPKDRFSAERLKGVDSTLKIQPAKLEDSAVYLCASSWDRVETQFFGPGTRLTVL.

The chain joins TRBV5-5 to TRBJ2-1; D possibly corresponds to TRBD2 (6 bases). This CDR3 region has 14 residues. V lost 3 bases and J lost 6, with 13 bases in between. CDR1 is SGHKS, CDR2 YYEKEE, per germline (reference sequence). This CDR3 is CASSSGGLANEQFF. CDR3 bases: TGTGCCAGCAGCTCCGGAGGGCTAGCCAATGAGCAGTTCTTC.

The gene calls are TRBV7-2 and TRBJ2-3; 7 bases align to TRBD1. V shed 8 bases and J 3 bases; nucleotides not matched to a gene: 11. Germline V gene lookup returns CDR1 SGHTA and CDR2 FQGNSA. The CDR3 spans 15 residues. CDR3 bases: TGTGCCAGCCTCTCGACGACAGGGAGAACAGATACGCAGTATTTT. Translated: CASLSTTGRTDTQYF.

This clonotype has only a few counts. V gene TRBV6-5 combines with J gene TRBJ2-3; the match to TRBD1 covers 7 bases. The CDR3 has 15 residues. Germline V gene data show CDR1 as MNHEY and CDR2 as SVGAGI. The V segment lost 5 bases and the J segment 6 bases; nucleotides outside the gene matches: 11. CDR3 sequence reads: CASSHRGTPGDTQYF. CDR3 in DNA: TGTGCCAGCAGTCACAGGGGAACCCCGGGGGATACGCAGTATTTT.

The chain is built from TRBV7-3 and TRBJ2-3; 9 bases agree with TRBD1. V dropped 5 bases and J dropped 6; count of bases not matched to a gene: 9. Per the germline V gene, CDR1 is SGHTA and CDR2 is FQGTGA. This CDR3 comprises 15 residues. CDR3 residues: CASSTRTGESDTQYF. In DNA, the CDR3 is TGTGCCAGCAGCACTCGGACAGGGGAGAGTGATACGCAGTATTTT.

The V and J genes are TRBV5-8 and TRBJ2-5; 7 bases are shared with TRBD2. Trimming at V came to 4 bases and at J to 11 bases, leaving 26 bases not matched to a gene. Germline V CDR1 and CDR2: SGHTS, YDEGEE. The CDR3 runs 18 residues. CDR3 amino acids: CASSPRTRLAQSGHEQYF. DNA of the CDR3: TGTGCCAGCAGCCCCAGAACCAGACTAGCCCAGAGTGGGCATGAGCAGTACTTC.

This clonotype has only one observation. The chain has TRBV6-5 and TRBJ2-5; weak D call: TRBD2 (6 bases). The germline V gene has CDR1 MNHEY and CDR2 SVGAGI. The CDR3 covers 16 residues. The V end lost 11 bases, the J end lost 10 bases, and 32 bases lay between the germline ends. The CDR3 region is CAGNTRSQGGIRDQYF. The CDR3 DNA reads TGTGCCGGCAACACCAGGAGCCAGGGAGGAATAAGGGACCAGTACTTC.

The chain carries TRBV6-1 and TRBJ2-1, with 15 nucleotides matching TRBD2. Trimming took 3 bases from V and 4 from J; bases not matched to a gene: 4. CDR3 size: 17 residues. The germline V gene has CDR1 MNHNS and CDR2 SASEGT. The CDR3 loop is CASSDVGLAGGYNEQFF. In DNA form, the CDR3 reads TGTGCCAGCAGTGATGTAGGACTAGCGGGAGGGTACAATGAGCAGTTCTTC.

With respect to this clonotype: This may be a read error: a much more frequent sequence differs by one nucleotide. CDR3 nucleotide sequence: TGCAGCGCTCTACGGAGGGGGAGCTCCTACGAGCAGTACTTC. The encoded protein is CSALRRGSSYEQYF. This chain connects TRBV29-1 to TRBJ2-7; D is possibly TRBD1 or TRBD2 (6 bases each). CDR1 and CDR2 from the germline V gene are SQVTM and ANQGSEA. V shed 7 bases and J shed 0 bases, with 16 bases lying between them. This CDR3 region has 14 residues.

The chain joins TRBV6-6 to TRBJ2-7; 7 nucleotides agree with TRBD2. With V trimmed by 0 bases and J by 0 bases, 5 bases remained unmatched. Germline CDR1 MNHNY, CDR2 SVGAGI (reference sequence). This CDR3 region has 16 residues. CDR3 bases: TGTGCCAGCAGTTACTCGACTAGCCGACACTCCTACGAGCAGTACTTC. It is translated as CASSYSTSRHSYEQYF.

The chain has TRBV3-1 and TRBJ2-1; TRBD1 might be the D (5 bases). Germline values: CDR1 LGHDT, CDR2 YNNKEL (reference sequence). The ends were cut back, 3 bases at V and 4 bases at J, with 13 bases in the middle. The CDR3 runs 15 residues. The CDR3 reads CASSHSRAEYNEQFF. The CDR3 DNA sequence: TGTGCCAGCAGCCATAGCAGGGCGGAGTACAATGAGCAGTTCTTC.

The CDR3 sequence is CSARDLRHSSYEQYF. The CDR3 nucleotides read TGCAGTGCTAGAGATTTGCGACATTCCTCCTACGAGCAGTACTTC. The chain couples TRBV20-1 to TRBJ2-7, with no clear D. The CDR3 loop spans 15 amino acids. The germline V gene encodes CDR1 DFQATT and CDR2 SNEGSKA (reference sequence). V was shortened by 0 bases and J by 0 bases, with 12 bases between the two germline ends.

The count of this clonotype is one. The J gene is TRBJ2-5, the V gene TRBV9, with D tentatively TRBD2 (7 bases). The CDR3 has 15 amino acids. V lost 4 bases and J lost 11, with 24 bases in between. Germline assignment: CDR1 SGDLS and CDR2 YYNGEE. The CDR3 loop reads CASSPAGADRNEQYF. CDR3 DNA: TGTGCCAGCAGCCCCGCGGGGGCGGATAGGAATGAGCAGTACTTC.

This chain joins TRBV29-1 and TRBJ1-2, with D perhaps matching TRBD1 (5 bases). The V gene lost 6 bases and the J gene lost 0 bases, with 14 bases spanning the gap. This CDR3 comprises 14 residues. CDR1 is SQVTM, CDR2 ANQGSEA, per germline. CDR3 sequence: CSVGDRSSNYGYTF. For the CDR3, the DNA is TGCAGCGTAGGGGACCGATCCTCTAACTATGGCTACACCTTC.

The chain employs TRBV9 and TRBJ2-3; D remains unclear. Germline CDR1 reads SGDLS; CDR2 reads YYNGEE. The ends were cut back, 0 bases at V and 0 bases at J, with 11 bases in the middle. CDR3 length: 16 amino acids. This CDR3 is CASSVANSPSTDTQYF. CDR3 DNA sequence: TGTGCCAGCAGCGTAGCAAACAGCCCCAGCACAGATACGCAGTATTTT.

This clonotype was counted once. For the CDR3, the DNA is TGTGCCAGCAGCGTAGGACACAGCCCGATGGAGCAGTACTTC. Amino acid sequence: CASSVGHSPMEQYF. This chain joins TRBV9 and TRBJ2-5; D unresolved. Germline V CDR1 and CDR2: SGDLS, YYNGEE. The CDR3 has 14 amino acids. Trimming took 0 bases from V and 11 from J, leaving 17 bases between them.

The chain employs TRBV2 and TRBJ1-2, with D possibly being TRBD1 (6 bases). V was clipped by 6 bases and J by 4 bases, with 12 bases between them. Per the germline V gene, CDR1 is SNHLY and CDR2 is FYNNEI. CDR3 length: 13 amino acids. DNA of the CDR3: TGTGCCAGCAGGGGGGGGGCGGTCTATGGCTACACCTTC. This gives the protein CASRGGAVYGYTF.

Comments on this clonotype: An end of the junction differs from the germline gene, which may be a read error. The DNA for the CDR3 is TGTACCAGCAACACGGACAGGGGGCGTTCTGGGGCCAACGTCCTGACTTTC. Amino acids: CTSNTDRGRSGANVLTF. V and J are TRBV6-6 and TRBJ2-6, with 11 bases lining up with TRBD1. Per germline, CDR1 MNHNY and CDR2 SVGAGI (reference sequence). The CDR3 is 17 amino acids.

In its sample, this clonotype was seen once. This rearrangement joins TRBV5-1 to TRBJ1-2; D unresolved. V was cut by 4 bases and J by 5 bases, with 21 bases left in between. The CDR3 totals 16 residues. In germline, CDR1 is SGHRS, CDR2 YFSETQ. The CDR3 loop reads CASSTQGDPLEYGYTF. CDR3 bases: TGCGCCAGCAGCACCCAAGGAGACCCTCTGGAATATGGCTACACCTTC.